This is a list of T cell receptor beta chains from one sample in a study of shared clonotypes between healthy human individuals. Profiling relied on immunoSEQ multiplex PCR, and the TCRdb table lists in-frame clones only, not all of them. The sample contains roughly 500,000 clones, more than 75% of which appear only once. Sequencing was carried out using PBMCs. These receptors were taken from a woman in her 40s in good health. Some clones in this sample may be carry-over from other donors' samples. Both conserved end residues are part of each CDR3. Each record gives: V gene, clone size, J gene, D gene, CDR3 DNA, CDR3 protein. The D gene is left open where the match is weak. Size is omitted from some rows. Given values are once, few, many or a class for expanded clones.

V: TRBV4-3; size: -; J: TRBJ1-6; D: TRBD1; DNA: TGCGCCAGCAGCCAAGAACAGGGGGCTGGTTCACCCCTCCACTTT; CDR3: CASSQEQGAGSPLHF
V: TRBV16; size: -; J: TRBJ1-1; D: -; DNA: TGTGCCAGCAGCCAAGAGGGTACGGCTTTCTTT; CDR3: CASSQEGTAFF
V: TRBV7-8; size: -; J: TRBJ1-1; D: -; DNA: TGTGCCAGCAGCTTTTCCGCGAACACTGAAGCTTTCTTT; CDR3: CASSFSANTEAFF
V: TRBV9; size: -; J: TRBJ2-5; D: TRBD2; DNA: TGTGCCAGCAGCCCGGGGACTAGGGCTAGGGAGACCCAGTACTTC; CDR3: CASSPGTRARETQYF
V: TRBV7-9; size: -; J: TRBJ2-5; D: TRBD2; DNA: TGTGCCAGCAGCACTGGAGCGGGAGGGTTAGAGACCCAGTACTTC; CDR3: CASSTGAGGLETQYF
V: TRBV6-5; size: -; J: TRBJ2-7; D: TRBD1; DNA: TGTGCCGTCCAAGTGGACAGGAGCTCCTACGAGCAGTACTTC; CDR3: CAVQVDRSSYEQYF
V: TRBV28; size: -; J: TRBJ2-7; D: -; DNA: TGTGCCAGCAGCCCAGGCCCGGGACGGTCGATCTCCTACGAGCAGTACTTC; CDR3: CASSPGPGRSISYEQYF
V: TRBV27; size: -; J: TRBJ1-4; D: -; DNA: TGTGCCAGCAGTTCGCGGGTCCTACCTGCAACTAATGAAAAACTGTTTTTT; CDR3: CASSSRVLPATNEKLFF
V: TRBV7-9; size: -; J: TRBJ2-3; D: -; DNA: TGTGCCAGCAGCCCCCGGACAGATACGCAGTATTTT; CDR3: CASSPRTDTQYF
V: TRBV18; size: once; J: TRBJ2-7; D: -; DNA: TGTGCCAGCTCACCACCCTACGAGCAGTACTTC; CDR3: CASSPPYEQYF
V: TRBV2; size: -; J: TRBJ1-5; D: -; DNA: TGTGCCATCTCGTCGGGTAGCAATCAGCCCCAGCATTTT; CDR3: CAISSGSNQPQHF
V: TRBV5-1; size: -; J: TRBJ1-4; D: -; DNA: TGCGCCAGCAGCTTGTACGGGGGTGACGGTGAAAAACTGTTTTTT; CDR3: CASSLYGGDGEKLFF
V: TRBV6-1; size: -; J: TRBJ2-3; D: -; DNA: TGTGCCAGCAGTGAAGGGGCTAGCAGAATCACAGATACGCAGTATTTT; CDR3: CASSEGASRITDTQYF
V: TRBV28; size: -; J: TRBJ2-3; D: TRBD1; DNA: TGTGCCAGCAGTTTAATCGACAGGGGAGATACGCAGTATTTT; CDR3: CASSLIDRGDTQYF
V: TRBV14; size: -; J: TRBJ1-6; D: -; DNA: TGTGCCAGCAGCCTAATCGGGTCTCTTAGGAGGAATTCACCCCTCCACTTT; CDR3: CASSLIGSLRRNSPLHF
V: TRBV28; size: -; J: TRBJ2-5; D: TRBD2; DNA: TGTGCCAGCAGTCTGGGAGGGTCCGGAGAGACCCAGTACTTC; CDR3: CASSLGGSGETQYF
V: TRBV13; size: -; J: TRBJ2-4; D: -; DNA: TGTGCCAGCAGCTCCTTCCTAGCCAAAAACATTCAGTACTTC; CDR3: CASSSFLAKNIQYF
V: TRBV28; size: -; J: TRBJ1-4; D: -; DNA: TGTGCCAGCAGTTTAGGACAGACCAGTGAAAAACTGTTTTTT; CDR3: CASSLGQTSEKLFF
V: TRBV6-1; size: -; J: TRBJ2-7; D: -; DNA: TGTGCCAGCAGTGTGGGCAGCTACGAGCAGTACTTC; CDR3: CASSVGSYEQYF
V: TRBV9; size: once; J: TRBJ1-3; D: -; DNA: TGTGCCAGCAGCGTGTACGACCTGGGCTCTGGAAACACCATATATTTT; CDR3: CASSVYDLGSGNTIYF
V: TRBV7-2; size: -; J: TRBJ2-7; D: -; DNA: TGTGCCAGCAGCTTACCGGACCCCGCTTACGAGCAGTACTTC; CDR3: CASSLPDPAYEQYF
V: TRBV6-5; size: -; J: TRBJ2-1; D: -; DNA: TGTGCCAGCAGTAAACAGGGAAGCTCCTACAATGAGCAGTTCTTC; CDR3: CASSKQGSSYNEQFF
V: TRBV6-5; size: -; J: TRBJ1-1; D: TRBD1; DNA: TGTGCCAGCAGTTCCGGGACAGGGACTTTCTTT; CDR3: CASSSGTGTFF
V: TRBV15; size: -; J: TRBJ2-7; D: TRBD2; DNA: TGTGCCACCAGCAGAGATGCCCCCAGTTGGACTAGCGGAACCTCCTACGAGCAGTACTTC; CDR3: CATSRDAPSWTSGTSYEQYF
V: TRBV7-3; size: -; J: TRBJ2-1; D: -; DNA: TGTGCCAGCAGCTTAAGCGGGCGGTTCTCCTACAATGAGCAGTTCTTC; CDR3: CASSLSGRFSYNEQFF
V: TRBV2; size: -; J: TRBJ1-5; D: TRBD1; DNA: TGTGCCAGCAGTGAGAACAGGGGGCGAAGCAATCAGCCCCAGCATTTT; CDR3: CASSENRGRSNQPQHF
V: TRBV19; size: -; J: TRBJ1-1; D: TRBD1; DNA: TGTGCCAGTAGTATAGCGGGGGACAGGGTGGCAGCTTTCTTT; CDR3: CASSIAGDRVAAFF
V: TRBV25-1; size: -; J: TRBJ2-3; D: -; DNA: TGTGCCACTGAGGGACTTCCTCCCGATACGCAGTATTTT; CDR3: CATEGLPPDTQYF
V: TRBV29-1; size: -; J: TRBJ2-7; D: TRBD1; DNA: TGCAGCGTTGGCTGGGGACAGGGAGAGCAGTACTTC; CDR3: CSVGWGQGEQYF
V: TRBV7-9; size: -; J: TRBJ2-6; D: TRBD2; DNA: TGTGCCAGCAGCCTCTCGGGACTAGCGGGAGATTCTGGGGCCAACGTCCTGACTTTC; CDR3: CASSLSGLAGDSGANVLTF
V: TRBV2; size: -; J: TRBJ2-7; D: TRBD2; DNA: TGTGCCAGCAGGCCGACTACTAGCGGGAGGGGGAACGAGCAGTACTTC; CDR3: CASRPTTSGRGNEQYF
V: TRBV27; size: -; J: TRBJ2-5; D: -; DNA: TGTGCCAGCAGTTTAACGGCGGGACGGGGAGAGACCCAGTACTTC; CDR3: CASSLTAGRGETQYF
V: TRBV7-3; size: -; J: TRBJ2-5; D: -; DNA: TGTGCCAGCAGCTTAAATCTGCAAGAGACCCAGTACTTC; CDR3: CASSLNLQETQYF
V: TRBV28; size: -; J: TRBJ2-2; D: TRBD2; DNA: TGTGCCAGCAGTCCCCCAACTAGCGCTAACACCGGGGAGCTGTTTTTT; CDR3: CASSPPTSANTGELFF
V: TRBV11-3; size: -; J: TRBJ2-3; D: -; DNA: TGTGCCAGCAGCTTAGGCGGGACCGGAGATACGCAGTATTTT; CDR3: CASSLGGTGDTQYF
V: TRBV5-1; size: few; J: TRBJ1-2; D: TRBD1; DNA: TGCGCCAGCAGCAGACAGGGGGACCAGAACTATGGCTACACCTTC; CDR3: CASSRQGDQNYGYTF
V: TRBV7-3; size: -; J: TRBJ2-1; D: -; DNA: TGTGCCAGCAGCCCAACCAGAAGCTCCTACAATGAGCAGTTCTTC; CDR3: CASSPTRSSYNEQFF
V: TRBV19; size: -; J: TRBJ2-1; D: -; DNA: TGTGCCAGTAGTACGCCCACAAGGGTTTACAATGAGCAGTTCTTC; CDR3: CASSTPTRVYNEQFF
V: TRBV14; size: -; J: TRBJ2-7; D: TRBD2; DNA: TGTGCCAGCAGGGAAACGAGTAGCGGGAATTCGGGCGTCTACGAGCAGTACTTC; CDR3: CASRETSSGNSGVYEQYF
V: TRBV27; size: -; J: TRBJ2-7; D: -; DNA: TGTGCCAGCAGCCTCTCCCGGGCTGGCTACGAGCAGTACTTC; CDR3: CASSLSRAGYEQYF